This passage covers 12 T cell receptor beta chains from one sample sequenced in a study of T cells in Graves' hyperthyroidism and ophthalmopathy. Amplification targeted TCR beta CDR3 regions from RNA transcripts. When the TCR CDR3 underwent first-round RT-PCR, the HTBI primer set was used. MiXCR, run by TCRdb on the multiplex PCR reads, gives a single entry per CDR3 protein. This sample carries fewer than 600,000 distinct CDR3 sequences, less than 15% of them seen once, and the ten largest clones take about 15%. Sequencing input: blood. The receptors come from a woman in her 40s with Graves' hyperthyroidism.

The V and J genes are TRBV5-6 and TRBJ2-4; the D is unclear. The CDR3 is 15 residues long. The V end lost 2 bases, the J end lost 2 bases, and 11 bases lay between the germline ends. Germline V gives CDR1 SGHDT, CDR2 YYEEEE. The CDR3 region is CASSLSTMTKNIQYF. In DNA form, the CDR3 reads TGTGCCAGCAGCTTAAGCACTATGACCAAAAACATTCAGTACTTC.

This clonotype appeared many times. The chain uses TRBV12-3 or TRBV12-4 and TRBJ2-1, with a tentative D call TRBD2 (5 bases). Trimming pared 5 bases from V and 4 bases from J, leaving 15 bases between. CDR3 size: 15 residues. CDR3 nucleotide sequence: TGTGCCAGCAGTCCGGACTGGACCCCTTACAATGAGCAGTTCTTC. As protein: CASSPDWTPYNEQFF.

This clonotype was seen ten or more times. The chain is built from TRBV2 and TRBJ1-4, with D unclear. Germline lookup yields CDR1 SNHLY and CDR2 FYNNEI. Deletions cut 3 bases from V and 7 bases from J, with 15 bases between. The CDR3 runs to 15 residues. Written as DNA, the CDR3 is TGTGCCAGCAGTGAGCGCCAGGCGGGTGGTGAAAAACTGTTTTTT. Amino acids: CASSERQAGGEKLFF.

Concerning this clonotype: A much larger clonotype is one base distant, so this may be a read error. The rearrangement joins TRBV3-1 to TRBJ2-1, with D perhaps TRBD1 (5 bases). The CDR3 has 15 residues. Germline loops: CDR1 LGHDT, CDR2 YNNKEL (reference sequence). CDR3 bases: TGTGCCAGCGGCCACCTCCAAGGGCCAGGGCCTGAGCAGTTCTTC. Its translation: CASGHLQGPGPEQFF.

This clonotype was counted many times. The rearrangement uses TRBV28 and TRBJ1-5; a possible D gene is TRBD1 (6 bases). This CDR3 contains 13 residues. V lost 3 bases and J 11 bases, leaving 14 bases between the germline ends. Germline assignment: CDR1 MDHEN and CDR2 SYDVKM. The CDR3 loop reads CASSLPGGATQHF. In DNA form, the CDR3 reads TGTGCCAGCAGTTTGCCCGGGGGGGCGACCCAGCATTTT.

The chain uses TRBV5-6 and TRBJ2-7; D may be TRBD1 (6 bases). The CDR3 spans 12 residues. Germline V gene data show CDR1 as SGHDT and CDR2 as YYEEEE. V was trimmed by 6 bases and J by 7 bases, leaving 14 bases between them. CDR3 sequence: CASKTQGLEQYF. CDR3 nucleotide sequence: TGTGCCAGCAAAACACAGGGTTTAGAGCAGTACTTC. The full variable domain, with the rest looked up from reference TRBV5-6 and TRBJ2-7, is DAGVTQSPTHLIKTRGQQVTLRCSPKSGHDTVSWYQQALGQGPQFIFQYYEEEERQRGNFPDRFSGHQFPNYSSELNVNALLLGDSALYLCASKTQGLEQYFGPGTRLTVT.

A few counts support this clonotype. A much larger clone differs by one base, so this may be a read error. The chain has TRBV11-3 and TRBJ2-1; possibly TRBD2 for D (5 bases). Germline CDR1 SGHNT, CDR2 YENEEA. The CDR3 totals 15 residues. The CDR3 DNA sequence: TGTGCCGGCAGCTTAGCCGGGATGGCCTACAATGAGCAGTTCTTC. Translated: CAGSLAGMAYNEQFF.

This clonotype has more than one count but fewer than ten. The junction departs from the called germline gene at one end, perhaps through a read error. The CDR3 region is CASSSWDRGRAGELFF. CDR3 nucleotide sequence: TGCGCCAGCAGCTCGTGGGACAGGGGGCGCGCCGGGGAGTTGTTTTTT. The V gene is TRBV5-1, the J gene TRBJ2-2, with 12 bases lining up with TRBD1. The CDR3 is 16 amino acids. Per germline, CDR1 SGHRS and CDR2 YFSETQ.

This clonotype was observed many times. CDR3 in DNA: TGCAGTGCTAGGGAGAAGCGGAAGTTGAGCACAGATACGCAGTATTTT. It specifies CSAREKRKLSTDTQYF. V and J are TRBV20-1 and TRBJ2-3; TRBD2 might be the D (5 bases). CDR1 is DFQATT, CDR2 SNEGSKA, per germline (reference sequence). CDR3 length: 16 residues. Trimming cost V 3 bases and J 0 bases, with 16 bases left between them.

This clonotype was seen only a few times. The genes are TRBV19 and TRBJ2-5; 11 bases align to TRBD2. V was clipped by 5 bases and J by 2 bases; unmatched bases: 7. The length of the CDR3 is 16 residues. Germline-derived CDR1 and CDR2 are LNHDA and SQIVND (reference sequence). CDR3 residues: CASSPLAGGRQETQYF. The CDR3 nucleotides read TGTGCCAGTAGTCCATTAGCGGGAGGGCGGCAAGAGACCCAGTACTTC. The full variable domain, completed using reference TRBV19 and TRBJ2-5, is DGGITQSPKYLFRKEGQNVTLSCEQNLNHDAMYWYRQDPGQGLRLIYYSQIVNDFQKGDIAEGYSVSREKKESFPLTVTSAQKNPTAFYLCASSPLAGGRQETQYFGPGTRLLVL.

This clonotype appeared many times. The chain links TRBV4-1 to TRBJ2-1; D gene ambiguous. CDR3 length: 16 residues. CDR1 and CDR2 from the germline V gene are MGHRA and YSYEKL. The ends were cut back, 4 bases at V and 1 base at J, with 14 bases in the middle. CDR3 bases: TGCGCCAGCAGCCCCCCTACCCACCAATCCTACAATGAGCAGTTCTTC. Translating gives CASSPPTHQSYNEQFF.

In its sample, this clonotype was seen a few times. This chain connects TRBV15 to TRBJ1-2; 9 bases fit TRBD1. This CDR3 spans 13 amino acids. The V gene's germline CDR1 is LNHNV and CDR2 YYDKDF (reference sequence). The V segment lost 3 bases and the J segment 8 bases; nucleotides outside the gene matches: 4. DNA for the CDR3: TGTGCCACCAGCAGCGCGACAGGGGGAGGCTACACCTTC. Translated: CATSSATGGGYTF.